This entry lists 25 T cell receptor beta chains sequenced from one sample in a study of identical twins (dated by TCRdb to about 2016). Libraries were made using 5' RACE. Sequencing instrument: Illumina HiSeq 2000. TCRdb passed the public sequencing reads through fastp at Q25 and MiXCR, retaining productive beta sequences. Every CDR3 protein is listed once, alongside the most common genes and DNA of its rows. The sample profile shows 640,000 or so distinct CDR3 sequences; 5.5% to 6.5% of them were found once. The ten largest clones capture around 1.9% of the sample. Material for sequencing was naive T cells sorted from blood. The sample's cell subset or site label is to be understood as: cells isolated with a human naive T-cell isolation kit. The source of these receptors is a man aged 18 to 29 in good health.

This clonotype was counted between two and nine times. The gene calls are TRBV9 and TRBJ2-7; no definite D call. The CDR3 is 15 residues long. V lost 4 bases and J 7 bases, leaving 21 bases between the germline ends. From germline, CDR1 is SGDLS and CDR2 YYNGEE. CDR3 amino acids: CASSPYGRPSEEQYF. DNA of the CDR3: TGTGCCAGCAGCCCTTATGGAAGGCCCTCCGAGGAGCAGTACTTC.

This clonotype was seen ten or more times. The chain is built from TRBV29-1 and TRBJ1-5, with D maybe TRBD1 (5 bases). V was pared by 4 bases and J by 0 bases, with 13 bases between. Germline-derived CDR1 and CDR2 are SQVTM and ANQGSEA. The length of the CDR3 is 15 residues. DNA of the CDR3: TGCAGCGTTGGCGAGGGGCAGACTAGCAATCAGCCCCAGCATTTT. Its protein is CSVGEGQTSNQPQHF.

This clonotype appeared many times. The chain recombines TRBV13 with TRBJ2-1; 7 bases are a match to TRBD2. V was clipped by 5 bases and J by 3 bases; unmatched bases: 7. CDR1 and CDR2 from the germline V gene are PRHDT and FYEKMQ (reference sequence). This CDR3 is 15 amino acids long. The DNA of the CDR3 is TGTGCCAGCAGCGGACCGGGACTACGCTACAATGAGCAGTTCTTC. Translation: CASSGPGLRYNEQFF.

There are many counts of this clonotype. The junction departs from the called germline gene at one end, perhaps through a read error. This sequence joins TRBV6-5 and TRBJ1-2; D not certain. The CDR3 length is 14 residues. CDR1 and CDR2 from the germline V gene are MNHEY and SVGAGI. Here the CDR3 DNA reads TGTGCCAGCAGTAACTCGACACACCTCTATGGCTACACCTTC. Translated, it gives CASSNSTHLYGYTF.

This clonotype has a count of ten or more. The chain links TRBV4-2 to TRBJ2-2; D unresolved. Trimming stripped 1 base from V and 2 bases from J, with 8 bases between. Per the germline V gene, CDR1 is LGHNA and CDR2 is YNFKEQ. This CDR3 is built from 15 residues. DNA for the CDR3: TGTGCCAGCAGCCAAGTCACCCCAAACACCGGGGAGCTGTTTTTT. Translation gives CASSQVTPNTGELFF.

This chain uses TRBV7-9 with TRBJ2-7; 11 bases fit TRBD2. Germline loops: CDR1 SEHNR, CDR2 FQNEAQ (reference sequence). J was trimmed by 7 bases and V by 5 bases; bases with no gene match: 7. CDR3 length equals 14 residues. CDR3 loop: CASSVGTSGGEQYF. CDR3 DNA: TGTGCCAGCAGCGTCGGGACTAGCGGAGGGGAGCAGTACTTC.

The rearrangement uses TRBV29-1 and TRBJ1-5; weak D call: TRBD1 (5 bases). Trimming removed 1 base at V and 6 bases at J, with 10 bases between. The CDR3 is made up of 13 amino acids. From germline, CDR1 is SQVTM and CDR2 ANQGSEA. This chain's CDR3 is CSVEGGQGQPQHF. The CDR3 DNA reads TGCAGCGTTGAAGGAGGCCAGGGTCAGCCCCAGCATTTT.

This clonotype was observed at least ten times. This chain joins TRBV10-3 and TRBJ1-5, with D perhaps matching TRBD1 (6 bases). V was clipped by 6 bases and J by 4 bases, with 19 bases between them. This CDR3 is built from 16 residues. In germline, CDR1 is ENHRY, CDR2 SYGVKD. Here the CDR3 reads CAISAFDRGTNQPQHF. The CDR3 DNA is TGTGCCATCAGCGCTTTCGACAGAGGGACAAATCAGCCCCAGCATTTT.

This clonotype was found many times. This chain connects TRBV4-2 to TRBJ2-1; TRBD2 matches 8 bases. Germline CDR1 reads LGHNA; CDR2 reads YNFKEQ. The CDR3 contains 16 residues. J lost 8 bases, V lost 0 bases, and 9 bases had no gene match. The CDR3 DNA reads TGTGCCAGCAGCCAAGATCGAGCGGGAGACGGTCATGAGCAGTTCTTC. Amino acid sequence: CASSQDRAGDGHEQFF.

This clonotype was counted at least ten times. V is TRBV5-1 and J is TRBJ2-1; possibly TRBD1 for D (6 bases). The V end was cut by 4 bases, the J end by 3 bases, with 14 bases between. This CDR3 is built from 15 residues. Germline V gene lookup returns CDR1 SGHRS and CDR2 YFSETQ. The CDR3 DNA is TGCGCCAGCAGCGGAACAGGGAGCGGCTACAATGAGCAGTTCTTC. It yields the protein CASSGTGSGYNEQFF. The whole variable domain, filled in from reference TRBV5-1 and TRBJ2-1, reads KAGVTQTPRYLIKTRGQQVTLSCSPISGHRSVSWYQQTPGQGLQFLFEYFSETQRNKGNFPGRFSGRQFSNSRSEMNVSTLELGDSALYLCASSGTGSGYNEQFFGPGTRLTVL.

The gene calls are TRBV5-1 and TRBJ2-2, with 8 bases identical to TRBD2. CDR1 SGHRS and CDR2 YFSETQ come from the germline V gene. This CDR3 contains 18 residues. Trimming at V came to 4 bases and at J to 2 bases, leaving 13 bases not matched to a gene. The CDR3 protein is CASSGMVGSGVNTGELFF. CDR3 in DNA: TGCGCCAGCAGCGGAATGGTTGGTAGCGGGGTCAACACCGGGGAGCTGTTTTTT.

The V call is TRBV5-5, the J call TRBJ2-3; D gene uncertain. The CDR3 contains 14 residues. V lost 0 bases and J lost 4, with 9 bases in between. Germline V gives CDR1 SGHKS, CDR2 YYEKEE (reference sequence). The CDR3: CASSLDQIADTQYF. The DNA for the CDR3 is TGTGCCAGCAGCTTGGATCAGATAGCAGATACGCAGTATTTT.

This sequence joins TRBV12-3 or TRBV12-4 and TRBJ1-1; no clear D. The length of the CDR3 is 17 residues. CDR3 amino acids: CASSTGSGLDMNTEAFF. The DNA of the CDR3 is TGTGCATCTAGTACCGGTTCCGGGCTAGATATGAACACTGAAGCTTTCTTT.

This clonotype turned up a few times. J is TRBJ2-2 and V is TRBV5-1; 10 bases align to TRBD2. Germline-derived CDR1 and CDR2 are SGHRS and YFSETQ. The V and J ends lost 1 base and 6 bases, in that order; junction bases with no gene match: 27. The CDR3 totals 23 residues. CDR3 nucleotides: TGCGCCAGCAGCTTGCCGTCAATCACCGGGACTAGCGATCGGTCTGAGACCCCCGGGGAGCTGTTTTTT. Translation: CASSLPSITGTSDRSETPGELFF.

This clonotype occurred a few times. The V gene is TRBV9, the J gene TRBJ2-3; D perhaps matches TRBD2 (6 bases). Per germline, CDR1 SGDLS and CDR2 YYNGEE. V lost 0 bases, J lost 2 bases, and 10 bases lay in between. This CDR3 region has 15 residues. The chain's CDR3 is CASSVDGGPTDTQYF. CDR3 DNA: TGTGCCAGCAGCGTAGACGGGGGACCCACAGATACGCAGTATTTT.

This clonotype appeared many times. CDR3 nucleotide sequence: TGTGCCAGCAGTGACAGAAATTTGGTGGGGCAGAACAAAGTCTACGAGCAGTACTTC. Translating gives CASSDRNLVGQNKVYEQYF. The chain recombines TRBV6-4 with TRBJ2-7; D possibly corresponds to TRBD1 (5 bases). The CDR3 is 19 amino acids. The germline V gene has CDR1 MRHNA and CDR2 SNTAGT. Trimming shortened V by 2 bases and J by 3 bases, and 26 bases separated the two germline ends.

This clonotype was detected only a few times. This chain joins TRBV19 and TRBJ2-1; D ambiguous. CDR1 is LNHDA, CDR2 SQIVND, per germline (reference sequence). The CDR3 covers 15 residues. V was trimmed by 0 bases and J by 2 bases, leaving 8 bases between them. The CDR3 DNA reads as TGTGCCAGTAGTATAGACGGTTTCACCTACAATGAGCAGTTCTTC. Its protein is CASSIDGFTYNEQFF.

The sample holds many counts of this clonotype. Here the CDR3 DNA reads TGTGCCAGCAGTCTCCGGGACGGGGGGATAGAGACCCAGTACTTC. It translates to CASSLRDGGIETQYF. V is TRBV12-3 or TRBV12-4 and J is TRBJ2-5; 7 bases match TRBD2. With V trimmed by 5 bases and J by 4 bases, 10 bases remained unmatched. This CDR3 has 15 amino acids.

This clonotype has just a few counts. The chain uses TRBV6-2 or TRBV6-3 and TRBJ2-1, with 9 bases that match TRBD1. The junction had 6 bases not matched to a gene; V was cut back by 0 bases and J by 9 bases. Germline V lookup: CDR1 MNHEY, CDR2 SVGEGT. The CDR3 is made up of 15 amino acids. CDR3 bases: TGTGCCAGCAGTTACTCCGGGACAGGGTTTGTTGAGCAGTTCTTC. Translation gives CASSYSGTGFVEQFF.

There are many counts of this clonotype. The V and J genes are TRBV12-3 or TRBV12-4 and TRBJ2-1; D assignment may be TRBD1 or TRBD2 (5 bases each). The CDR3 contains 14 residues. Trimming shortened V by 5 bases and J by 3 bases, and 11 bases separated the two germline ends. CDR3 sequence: CASSTGPDYNEQFF. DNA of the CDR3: TGTGCCAGCAGTACGGGGCCCGACTACAATGAGCAGTTCTTC.

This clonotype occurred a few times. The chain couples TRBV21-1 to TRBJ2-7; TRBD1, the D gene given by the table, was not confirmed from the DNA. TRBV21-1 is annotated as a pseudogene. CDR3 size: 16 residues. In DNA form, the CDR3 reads TGTGCCAGCAGGATTAAATACTACCGCCCCCTATACGAGCAGTACGTC. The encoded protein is CASRIKYYRPLYEQYV.

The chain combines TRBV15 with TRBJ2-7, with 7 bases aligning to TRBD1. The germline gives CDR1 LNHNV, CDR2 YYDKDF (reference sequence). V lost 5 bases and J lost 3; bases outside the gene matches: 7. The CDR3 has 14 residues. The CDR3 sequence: CATSLPGQNYEQYF. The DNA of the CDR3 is TGTGCCACCAGCTTACCGGGACAGAACTACGAGCAGTACTTC.

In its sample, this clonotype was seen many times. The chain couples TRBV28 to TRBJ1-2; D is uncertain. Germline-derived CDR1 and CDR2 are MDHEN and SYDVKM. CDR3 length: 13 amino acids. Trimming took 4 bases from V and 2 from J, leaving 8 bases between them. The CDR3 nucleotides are TGTGCCAGCAGTTATGACACCAACTATGGCTACACCTTC. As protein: CASSYDTNYGYTF.

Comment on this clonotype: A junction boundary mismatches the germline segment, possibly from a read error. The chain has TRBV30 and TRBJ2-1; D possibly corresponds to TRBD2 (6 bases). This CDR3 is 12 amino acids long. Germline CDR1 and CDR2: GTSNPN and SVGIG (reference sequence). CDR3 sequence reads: CAWGGLLNQQFF. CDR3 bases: TGTGCCTGGGGGGGACTTCTCAATCAGCAGTTCTTC.

CDR3 loop: CATSRVEAGGLYNEQFF. The CDR3 region has the DNA TGTGCCACCAGCAGGGTGGAAGCTGGGGGGCTCTACAATGAGCAGTTCTTC. The chain has TRBV15 and TRBJ2-1; D tentatively reads TRBD1 or TRBD2 (6 bases each). This CDR3 contains 17 residues. Per germline, CDR1 LNHNV and CDR2 YYDKDF (reference sequence). V was cut by 3 bases and J by 3 bases, with 18 bases left in between.